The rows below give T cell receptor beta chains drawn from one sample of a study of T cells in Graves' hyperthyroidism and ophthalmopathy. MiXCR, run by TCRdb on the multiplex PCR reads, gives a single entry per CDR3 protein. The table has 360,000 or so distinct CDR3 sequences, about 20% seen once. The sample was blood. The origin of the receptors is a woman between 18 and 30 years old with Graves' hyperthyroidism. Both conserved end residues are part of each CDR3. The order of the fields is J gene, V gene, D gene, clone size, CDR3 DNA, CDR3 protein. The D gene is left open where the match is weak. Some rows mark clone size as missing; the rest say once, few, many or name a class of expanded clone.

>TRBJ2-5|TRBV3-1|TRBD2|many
TGTGCCAGCACCGCAAGCGGGGCCCAGTACTTC
CASTASGAQYF
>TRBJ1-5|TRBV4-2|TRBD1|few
TGTGCCAGCAGCCCAAGACAGGCCACAGGGGGCCAGCCCCAGCATTTT
CASSPRQATGGQPQHF
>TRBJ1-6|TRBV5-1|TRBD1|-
TGCGCCAGCAGCTTCGAGACAGGGAATTCACCCCTCCACTTT
CASSFETGNSPLHF
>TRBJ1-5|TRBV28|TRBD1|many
TGTGCCAGCAGCAGGACAGGGGGCTGGAGCAATCAGCCCCAGCATTTT
CASSRTGGWSNQPQHF
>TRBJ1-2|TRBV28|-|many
TGTGCTTCCCGTGGGGGTTTGGGCAACTATGGCTACACCTTC
CASRGGLGNYGYTF
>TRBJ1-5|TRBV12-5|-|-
TGTGCTAGTGGTTTATCCTGGCCCCAGCATTTT
CASGLSWPQHF
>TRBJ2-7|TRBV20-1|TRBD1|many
TGCAGTGCTAGTAATCCGGGACAGTCCTCCTACGAGCAGTACTTC
CSASNPGQSSYEQYF
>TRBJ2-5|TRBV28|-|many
TGTGCCAGCAGCAATACCGGGACGGAAGAGACCCAGTACTTC
CASSNTGTEETQYF
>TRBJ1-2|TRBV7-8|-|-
TGTGCCAGCAGCCACCGGGACTCGGGGGGCTACACCTTC
CASSHRDSGGYTF
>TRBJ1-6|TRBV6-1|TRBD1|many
TGTGCCAGCAGACCCTGGACAGGGGCTATCTCCTATAATTCACCCCTCCACTTT
CASRPWTGAISYNSPLHF
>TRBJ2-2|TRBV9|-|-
TGTGCCAGCAGCGCAGTAGGGGCCGGAGGGGAGCTGTTTTTT
CASSAVGAGGELFF
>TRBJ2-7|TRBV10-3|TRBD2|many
TGTGCCATCAGTGAGTCGGGGACTAGCGGGGGGCCACCCTACGAGCAGTACTTC
CAISESGTSGGPPYEQYF
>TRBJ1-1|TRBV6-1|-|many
TGTGCCAGCAGTCAAATCGGCACTGAAGCTTTCTTT
CASSQIGTEAFF
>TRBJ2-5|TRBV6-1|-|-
TGTGCCAGCAGTGGCCCAACTAGGGGAGAAGAGACCCAGTACTTC
CASSGPTRGEETQYF
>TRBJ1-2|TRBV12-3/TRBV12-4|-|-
TGTGCCAGCAGTCGGGGGGGACGGACCTATGGCTACACCTTC
CASSRGGRTYGYTF
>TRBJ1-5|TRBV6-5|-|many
TGTGCCAGCAGTTACTCGATTTTCAGTGATCAGCCCCAGCATTTT
CASSYSIFSDQPQHF
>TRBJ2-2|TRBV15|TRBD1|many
TGTGCCACCACCTCGACTCTCCGGCACAGGGGGCCCGGGGAGCTGTTTTTT
CATTSTLRHRGPGELFF
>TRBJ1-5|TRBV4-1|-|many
TGCGCCAGCAGCCAAGGGCAGGGGCGTGATCAGCCCCAGCATTTT
CASSQGQGRDQPQHF
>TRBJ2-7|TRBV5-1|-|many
TGCGCCAGCAGTTCCTTGGACCGGGAATCCTCCTACGAGCAGTACTTC
CASSSLDRESSYEQYF
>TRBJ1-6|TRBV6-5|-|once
TGTGCCAGCAGTTCACCGATGGGGGCGAGGAATTCACCCCTCCACTTT
CASSSPMGARNSPLHF
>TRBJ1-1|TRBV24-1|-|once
TGTGCCACCAGTGATTCCGACGGGTCACCCACTGAAGCTTTCTTT
CATSDSDGSPTEAFF
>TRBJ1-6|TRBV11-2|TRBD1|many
TGTGCCAGCAGCTCGATCCGGGACAGGGTAGGATCACCCCTCCACTTT
CASSSIRDRVGSPLHF
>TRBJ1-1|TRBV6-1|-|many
TGTGCCAGCAGTGGATATTATGGGGACCCTATGAACACTGAAGCTTTCTTT
CASSGYYGDPMNTEAFF
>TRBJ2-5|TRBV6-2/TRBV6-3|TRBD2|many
TGTGCCAGCAGTTACCCGCGACTAGCGGGGGGGCAGGCGCAAGAGACCCAGTACTTC
CASSYPRLAGGQAQETQYF
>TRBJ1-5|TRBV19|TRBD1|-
TGTGCCAGTAGTATCGACAGGGTAGATCAGCCCCAGCATTTT
CASSIDRVDQPQHF
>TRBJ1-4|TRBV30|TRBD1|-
TGTGCCTGGAACAGGGGGTCGAGGCAAAATGAAAAACTGTTTTTT
CAWNRGSRQNEKLFF
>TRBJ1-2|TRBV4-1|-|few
TGCGCCAGCAGCCAGCCTCAGGGAGGATATGGCTACACCTTC
CASSQPQGGYGYTF
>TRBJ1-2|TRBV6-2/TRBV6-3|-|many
TGTGCCAGCAGCCAAGGAAGATTCCTCGGTGGCTACACCTTC
CASSQGRFLGGYTF